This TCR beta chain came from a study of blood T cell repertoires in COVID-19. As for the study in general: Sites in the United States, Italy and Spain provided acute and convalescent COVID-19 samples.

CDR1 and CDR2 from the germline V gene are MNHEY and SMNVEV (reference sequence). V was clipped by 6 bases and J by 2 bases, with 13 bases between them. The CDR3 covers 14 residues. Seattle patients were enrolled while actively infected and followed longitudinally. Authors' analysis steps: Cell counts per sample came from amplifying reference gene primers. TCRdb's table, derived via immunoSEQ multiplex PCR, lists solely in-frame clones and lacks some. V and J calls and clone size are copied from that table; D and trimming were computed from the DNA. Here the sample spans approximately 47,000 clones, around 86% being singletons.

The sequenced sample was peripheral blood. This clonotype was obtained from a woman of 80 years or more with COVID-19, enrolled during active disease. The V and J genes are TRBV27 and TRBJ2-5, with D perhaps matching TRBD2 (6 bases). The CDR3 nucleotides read TGTGCCAGCAGGAGCGGCGGGACTCAAGAGACCCAGTACTTC. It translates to CASRSGGTQETQYF.